The rows below give T cell receptor beta chains drawn from one sample of a study of beta chain features in type 1 diabetes. Clones were sequenced by immunoSEQ multiplex PCR, and TCRdb holds only the in-frame ones, with some missing. This table holds about 470,000 clones, roughly 30% found once. Source material: naive CD4+ T cells from blood. The receptors here all came from a man aged 18 to 35 in good health. Each CDR3 is given with its conserved first and last residue. D genes are given only for firm matches. Only some rows state a clone size, as once, few, many or a class for expanded clones.

v_gene	abundance	d_gene	j_gene	CDR3aa	CDR3nt
TRBV6-1	few	.	TRBJ2-7	CASSPVYQLAYEQYF	TGTGCCAGCAGCCCCGTATACCAGCTAGCCTACGAGCAGTACTTC
TRBV4-1	few	.	TRBJ2-5	CASRHILETQETQYF	TGCGCCAGCAGGCACATCCTAGAAACACAAGAGACCCAGTACTTC
TRBV14	.	.	TRBJ2-4	CASSFSTSWNIQYF	TGTGCCAGCAGTTTCTCTACATCCTGGAACATTCAGTACTTC
TRBV7-2	.	.	TRBJ2-5	CASSLGPAETQYF	TGTGCCAGCAGCTTAGGACCAGCGGAGACCCAGTACTTC
TRBV5-4	.	TRBD2	TRBJ2-1	CASSLIAGAYNEQFF	TGTGCCAGCAGCTTAATAGCGGGTGCCTACAATGAGCAGTTCTTC
TRBV30	.	TRBD1	TRBJ1-2	CAWSRDSSYGYTF	TGTGCCTGGAGTCGGGACAGTTCTTATGGCTACACCTTC
TRBV30	.	TRBD1	TRBJ1-1	CAWSVRQGALRDF	TGTGCCTGGAGTGTACGACAGGGCGCCCTTCGCGACTTT
TRBV30	.	.	TRBJ1-1	CAWSVSPGNTEAFF	TGTGCCTGGAGTGTGTCCCCGGGGAACACTGAAGCTTTCTTT
TRBV28	few	.	TRBJ2-7	CASGINYEQYF	TGTGCCAGCGGTATAAACTACGAGCAGTACTTC
TRBV9	few	.	TRBJ2-1	CASSSRVHEQFF	TGTGCCAGCAGTTCCAGAGTGCATGAGCAGTTCTTC